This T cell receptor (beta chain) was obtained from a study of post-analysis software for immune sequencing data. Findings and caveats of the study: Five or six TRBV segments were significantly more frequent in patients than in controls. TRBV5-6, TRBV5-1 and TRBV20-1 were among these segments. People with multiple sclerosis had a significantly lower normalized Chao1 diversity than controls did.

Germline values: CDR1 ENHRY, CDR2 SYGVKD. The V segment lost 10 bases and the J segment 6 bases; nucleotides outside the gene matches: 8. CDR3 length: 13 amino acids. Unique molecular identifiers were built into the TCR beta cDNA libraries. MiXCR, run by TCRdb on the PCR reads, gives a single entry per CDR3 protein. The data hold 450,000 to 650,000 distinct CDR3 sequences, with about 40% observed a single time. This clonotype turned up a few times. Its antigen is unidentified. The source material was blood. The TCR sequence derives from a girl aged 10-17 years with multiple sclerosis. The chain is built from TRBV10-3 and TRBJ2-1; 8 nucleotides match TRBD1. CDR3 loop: CASGQGSINEQFF. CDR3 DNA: TGTGCCAGCGGACAGGGTTCCATCAATGAGCAGTTCTTC.